This entry is about one TCR beta chain. CDR3 size: 16 residues. With V trimmed by 3 bases and J by 8 bases, 13 bases remained unmatched. CDR1 and CDR2 (germline): SGHVS, FQNEAQ. The source of the sample is a study of OX40 agonist ivuxolimab in advanced cancers. TCRdb keeps only in-frame clones here, not all; method: immunoSEQ multiplex PCR. Of about 60,000 clones in the sample, around 90% were seen once. The source is an adult with an advanced solid tumor such as melanoma, head and neck, liver or kidney cancer. The material sequenced was CD4+ or CD8+ T cells sorted from blood, taken in a trial of the OX40 agonist ivuxolimab. The V and J genes are TRBV7-8 and TRBJ2-3, with 8 bases fitting TRBD2. The CDR3 region has the DNA TGTGCCAGCAGCTTGGGGGCGGCGGGAGGAGAGGGTACGCAGTATTTT. Protein product: CASSLGAAGGEGTQYF.